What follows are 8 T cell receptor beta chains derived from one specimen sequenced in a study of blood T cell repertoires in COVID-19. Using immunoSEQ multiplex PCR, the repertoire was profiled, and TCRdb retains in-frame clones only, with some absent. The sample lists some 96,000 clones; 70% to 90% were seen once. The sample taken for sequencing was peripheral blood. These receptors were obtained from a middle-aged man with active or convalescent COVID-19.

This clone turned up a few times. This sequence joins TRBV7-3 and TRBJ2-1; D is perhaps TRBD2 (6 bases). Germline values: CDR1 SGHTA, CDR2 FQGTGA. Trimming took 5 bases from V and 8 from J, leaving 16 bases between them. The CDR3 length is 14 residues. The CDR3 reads CASSPSRDWDEQFF. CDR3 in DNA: TGTGCCAGCAGCCCCTCGCGGGACTGGGATGAGCAGTTCTTC.

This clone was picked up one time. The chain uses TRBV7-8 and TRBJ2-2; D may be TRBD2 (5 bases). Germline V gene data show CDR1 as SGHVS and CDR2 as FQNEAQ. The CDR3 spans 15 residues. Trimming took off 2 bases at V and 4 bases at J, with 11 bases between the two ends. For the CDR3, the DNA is TGTGCCAGCAGCTTAAACACGGCGGGCACCGGGGAGCTGTTTTTT. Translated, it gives CASSLNTAGTGELFF.

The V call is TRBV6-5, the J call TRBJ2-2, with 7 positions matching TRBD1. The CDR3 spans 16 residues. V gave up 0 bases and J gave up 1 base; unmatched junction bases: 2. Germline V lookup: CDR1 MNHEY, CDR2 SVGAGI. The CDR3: CASSYSGDRNTGELFF. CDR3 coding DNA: TGTGCCAGCAGTTACTCTGGGGACAGGAACACCGGGGAGCTGTTTTTT.

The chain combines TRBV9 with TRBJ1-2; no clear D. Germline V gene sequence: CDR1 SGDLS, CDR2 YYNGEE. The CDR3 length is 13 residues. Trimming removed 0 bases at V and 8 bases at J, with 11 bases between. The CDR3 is CASSVEGRQGYTF. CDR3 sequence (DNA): TGTGCCAGCAGCGTAGAAGGCAGGCAGGGCTACACCTTC.

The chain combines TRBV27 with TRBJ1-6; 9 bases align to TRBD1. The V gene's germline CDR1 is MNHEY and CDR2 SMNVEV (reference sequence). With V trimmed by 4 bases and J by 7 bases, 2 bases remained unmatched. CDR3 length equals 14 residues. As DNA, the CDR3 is TGTGCCAGCAGTTCGACAGGGGGGAATTCACCCCTCCACTTT. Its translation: CASSSTGGNSPLHF.

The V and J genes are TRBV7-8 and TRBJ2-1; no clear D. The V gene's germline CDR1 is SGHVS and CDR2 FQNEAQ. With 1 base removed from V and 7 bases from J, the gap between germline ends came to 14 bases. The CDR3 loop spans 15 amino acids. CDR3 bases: TGTGCCAGCAGCTTAGTGGTAGTTAGCAATAATGAGCAGTTCTTC. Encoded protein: CASSLVVVSNNEQFF.

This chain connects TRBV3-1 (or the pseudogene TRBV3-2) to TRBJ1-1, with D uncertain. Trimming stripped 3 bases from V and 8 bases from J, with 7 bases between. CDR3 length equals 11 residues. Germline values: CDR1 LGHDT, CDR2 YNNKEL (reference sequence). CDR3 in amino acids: CASSHGGEAFF. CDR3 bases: TGTGCCAGCAGCCATGGCGGAGAAGCTTTCTTT.

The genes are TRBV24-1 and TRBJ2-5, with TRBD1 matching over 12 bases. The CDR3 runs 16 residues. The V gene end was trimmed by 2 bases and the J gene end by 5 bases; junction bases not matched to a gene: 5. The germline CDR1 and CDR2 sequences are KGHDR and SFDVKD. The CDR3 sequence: CATSDWGTGGAETQYF. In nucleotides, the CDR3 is TGTGCCACCAGTGATTGGGGGACAGGGGGCGCGGAGACCCAGTACTTC.